Listed below are T cell receptor beta chains from one sample, sequenced in a study of blood T cells in healthy people across ages. TCRdb re-called the 5' RACE reads with MiXCR, one entry per CDR3 protein. The repertoire holds approximately 1.5 million distinct CDR3 sequences, with about 42% as singletons. The sample comprised blood. These TCRs come from a woman under 30 in good health. The CDR3 runs from the conserved cysteine through the conserved F or W. The D gene is left open where the match is weak. Not every row has a clone size; where given, it reads once, few, many or a size class.

CDR3 protein	CDR3 DNA	clone size	J gene	D gene	V gene
CASSSTSTSGGQETQYF	TGCGCCAGCAGCTCAACCTCGACTAGCGGGGGGCAAGAGACCCAGTACTTC	few	TRBJ2-5	TRBD2	TRBV5-1
CASSYLGLVSYEQYF	TGTGCCAGCAGTTATTTGGGACTAGTCTCCTACGAGCAGTACTTC	few	TRBJ2-7	TRBD2	TRBV6-5
CSGKRRDGGELFF	TGCAGCGGTAAGAGGAGGGACGGCGGGGAGCTGTTTTTT	-	TRBJ2-2	-	TRBV29-1
CASARDGSSTEAFF	TGTGCCAGCGCCCGTGACGGGAGCTCCACTGAAGCTTTCTTT	once	TRBJ1-1	-	TRBV6-1
CSARDYRTDEKLFF	TGCAGTGCTAGAGATTACCGGACAGACGAAAAACTGTTTTTT	-	TRBJ1-4	-	TRBV20-1
CASSQGARREKLFF	TGTGCCAGCAGCCAAGGGGCCAGGAGGGAAAAACTGTTTTTT	-	TRBJ1-4	-	TRBV3-1
CSAIGTDTQYF	TGCAGTGCTATCGGAACAGATACGCAGTATTTT	-	TRBJ2-3	-	TRBV20-1
CASSAYRGQTYNEQFF	TGTGCCAGCAGCGCCTACAGGGGACAGACCTACAATGAGCAGTTCTTC	-	TRBJ2-1	TRBD1	TRBV9
CASTDRPTDTQYF	TGTGCCAGCACGGACCGCCCCACAGATACGCAGTATTTT	few	TRBJ2-3	-	TRBV12-3/TRBV12-4
CASSLAGFNEKLFF	TGTGCCAGCAGCTTAGCAGGGTTTAATGAAAAACTGTTTTTT	-	TRBJ1-4	-	TRBV7-2
CSARPDINYGYTF	TGCAGTGCTAGACCCGACATTAACTATGGCTACACCTTC	-	TRBJ1-2	-	TRBV20-1
CASSFAAGRGNYGYTF	TGCGCCAGCAGCTTCGCAGCAGGAAGGGGTAACTATGGCTACACCTTC	few	TRBJ1-2	-	TRBV5-1
CSVAMRQGLETQYF	TGCAGCGTTGCAATGCGACAGGGGCTGGAGACCCAGTACTTC	few	TRBJ2-5	TRBD1	TRBV29-1
CASSPRSGQGETLYF	TGTGCCAGCAGCCCCAGAAGTGGACAGGGAGAGACCCTGTACTTC	-	TRBJ2-5	TRBD1	TRBV11-2
CSARGTQGAYEKLFF	TGCAGTGCTAGGGGAACACAGGGGGCGTATGAAAAACTGTTTTTT	-	TRBJ1-4	TRBD1	TRBV20-1
CAVSPGGSWYEQYF	TGTGCAGTCTCCCCAGGGGGCAGTTGGTACGAGCAGTACTTC	few	TRBJ2-7	TRBD1	TRBV6-1
CASSQRTGKIEAFF	TGTGCCAGCAGTCAACGGACAGGGAAGATTGAGGCTTTCTTT	-	TRBJ1-1	TRBD1	TRBV27
CASSYLPGSSYNEQYF	TGTGCCAGCAGTTACCTCCCGGGGAGTTCCTACAATGAGCAGTACTTC	once	TRBJ2-7	-	TRBV6-5
CASSSGDGGAPRETQYF	TGTGCCAGCAGTTCTGGGGACGGGGGGGCCCCCCGAGAGACCCAGTACTTC	-	TRBJ2-5	TRBD2	TRBV12-3/TRBV12-4
CASSSTSGRNTDTQYF	TGTGCCAGCAGCTCCACTAGCGGGAGGAACACAGATACGCAGTATTTT	-	TRBJ2-3	TRBD2	TRBV7-2
CASLGGASYEQYF	TGTGCCAGCCTTGGAGGAGCCTCCTACGAGCAGTACTTC	-	TRBJ2-7	-	TRBV7-9
CASSQGRSWASETQYF	TGTGCCAGCAGCCAAGGTCGGTCCTGGGCATCGGAGACCCAGTACTTC	-	TRBJ2-5	-	TRBV3-1
CASSLVRTSNTEAFF	TGCGCCAGCAGCTTGGTTCGGACATCCAACACTGAAGCTTTCTTT	-	TRBJ1-1	-	TRBV5-1
CASRTTTGGYEQYF	TGTGCCAGCAGGACAACGACAGGGGGCTACGAGCAGTACTTC	-	TRBJ2-7	TRBD1	TRBV6-6
CACTGPITETQYF	TGTGCCTGCACGGGACCGATCACAGAGACGCAGTATTTT	-	TRBJ2-3	-	TRBV2
CASSLTGFGNTIYF	TGTGCCAGCAGCCTGACAGGTTTTGGAAACACCATATATTTT	few	TRBJ1-3	-	TRBV7-2
CASSPGARNTEAFF	TGTGCCAGCAGCCCGGGGGCTCGGAACACTGAAGCTTTCTTT	few	TRBJ1-1	-	TRBV7-9
CASSLVPFRGSETEAFF	TGCGCCAGCAGCTTGGTACCTTTTCGGGGATCTGAGACTGAAGCTTTCTTT	-	TRBJ1-1	-	TRBV5-1
CSVPIFRWEECDTGELFF	TGCAGCGTTCCGATTTTTAGGTGGGAGGAATGCGACACCGGGGAGCTGTTTTTT	-	TRBJ2-2	-	TRBV29-1
CSVGDRSTDTQYF	TGCAGCGTGGGGGACAGGAGCACAGATACGCAGTATTTT	few	TRBJ2-3	TRBD1	TRBV29-1